This TCR beta chain was found in a study of T-cell reconstitution after alpha-beta-depleted transplantation in children. Study-level points and caveats: T-cell counts and diversity at one year following transplant were attributed mainly to newly produced T cells. Some patients owed their high day-60 TCRbeta diversity to surviving recipient T cells and thymic progenitors. About two months after transplant, alpha-beta T cells reportedly came from several hundred expanded graft clones.

About this clonotype itself: The antigen remains undetermined.

Unique molecular identifiers featured in how the TCRbeta library was prepared. Each CDR3 protein gets one entry after TCRdb re-called the PCR reads with MiXCR. This table holds fewer than 750,000 distinct CDR3 sequences, about 21% found once. CDR1 MNHNS and CDR2 SASEGT come from the germline V gene. The V gene lost 6 bases and the J gene lost 8 bases, with 23 bases spanning the gap. This CDR3 is 15 amino acids long. The rearrangement joins TRBV6-1 to TRBJ2-7, with D unclear. The TCR sequence derives from a boy in the first two years of life who had a stem cell transplant for acute myeloid leukemia, so the T cells may come from the graft donor. The material was PBMCs, mostly from graft donor cells, obtained 360 days after TCRalphabeta/CD19-depleted stem cell transplant. The CDR3 region is CASSSQAEPQGKQYF. The CDR3 DNA reads TGTGCCAGCAGCTCCCAGGCAGAACCTCAAGGGAAGCAGTACTTC.